Reported below is one TCR beta chain. What it binds is unknown. The donors were healthy bone marrow donors. This sample stems from a study of cytomegalovirus exposure and HLA in healthy donors. Findings and caveats of the study: Available immune exposure information was restricted to CMV serostatus only. Among TCR beta chains of equal frequency, HLA-associated ones were more clonally expanded in a later analysis.

PCR was performed using 60 Vbeta and 13 Jbeta primers. Authors' processing steps: The authors later counted roughly 77 million unique TCR beta chains, 9 million to 12 million of them shared. Here immunoSEQ multiplex PCR was the method, and the copy in TCRdb shows in-frame clones only, minus some. That table is the source of V, J and clone size, and D and trimming were worked out from the DNA. This sample has about 130,000 clones, with roughly 72% found just once. V was trimmed by 4 bases and J by 3 bases, leaving 13 bases between them. CDR1 and CDR2 from the germline V gene are SGHNT and YYREEE (reference sequence). The CDR3 consists of 14 residues.

The chain combines TRBV5-4 with TRBJ2-5; D may be TRBD1 (5 bases). The receptor was derived from a man aged 40-55 years in good health and CMV-seropositive. Input material: PBMCs. The CDR3 nucleotides are TGTGCCAGCAGCCTGAGCAGGGCTAAAGAGACCCAGTACTTC. This gives the protein CASSLSRAKETQYF.